This TCR beta chain was captured by sequencing in a study of T-cell memory formation after mild COVID-19. Overall study findings and caveats: The pre-infection memory compartment contained some responding clones, suggesting cross-reactive memory joined. The CD4+ clones that contracted clustered mainly within CM and EM, and the CD8+ clones concentrated in EMRA.

One entry per CDR3 protein results from TCRdb running MiXCR on the 5' RACE reads. The top ten clones hold 12% of a sample with roughly 450,000 distinct CDR3 sequences, around a sixth of them seen once. The CDR3 is 14 amino acids. Germline V lookup: CDR1 SGHTA, CDR2 FQGTGA. V gave up 1 base and J gave up 7 bases, with 8 bases separating them. This clonotype showed up just a few times. The antigen remains unidentified. The rearrangement joins TRBV7-3 to TRBJ1-6, with a possible D match to TRBD1 (5 bases). This TCR was sampled from an adult woman who had mild COVID-19 (a few samples of this study predate the infection). Cell type and time point are not known. The sample comprised PBMCs or a T cell subset sorted from them (not recorded which). CDR3 nucleotides: TGTGCCAGCAGCTTAAGCCCAGGGAATTCACCCCTCCACTTT. Its protein is CASSLSPGNSPLHF.